The following is a T cell receptor beta chain sequence with its context. This specimen comes from a study of T cells expressing NK-cell markers. Study-level background: The authors sequenced eight donors, of whom seven were HCMV-seropositive and one was seronegative.

TCRdb reanalyzed the 5' RACE reads and collapses them to one entry per CDR3 protein, without DNA. In all, the sample yields some 600,000 distinct CDR3 sequences. Per germline, CDR1 LNHNV and CDR2 YYDKDF (reference sequence). CDR3 length: 16 residues. The sequence came from a man younger than 35 in good health. The genes are TRBV15 and TRBJ2-3; TCRdb calls TRBD2, which cannot be checked without DNA. The sample was blood T cells: a sorted CD56 or NKG2C T cell subset, CD4+ or CD8+ T cells, or bulk PBMC T cells (not recorded which). CDR3 amino acids: CATSSPGRAYTDTQYF.